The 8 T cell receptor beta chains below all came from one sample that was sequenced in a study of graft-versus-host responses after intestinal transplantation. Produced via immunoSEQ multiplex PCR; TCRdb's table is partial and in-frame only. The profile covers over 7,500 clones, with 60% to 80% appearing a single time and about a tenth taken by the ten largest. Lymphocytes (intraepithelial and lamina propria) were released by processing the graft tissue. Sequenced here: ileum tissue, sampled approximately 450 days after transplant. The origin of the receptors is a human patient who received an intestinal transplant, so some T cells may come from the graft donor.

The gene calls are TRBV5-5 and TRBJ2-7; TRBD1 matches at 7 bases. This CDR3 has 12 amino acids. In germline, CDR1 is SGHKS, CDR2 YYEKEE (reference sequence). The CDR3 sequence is CASSLLGQPSWV. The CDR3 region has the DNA TGTGCCAGCAGCTTGCTGGGACAGCCGAGTTGGGTC.

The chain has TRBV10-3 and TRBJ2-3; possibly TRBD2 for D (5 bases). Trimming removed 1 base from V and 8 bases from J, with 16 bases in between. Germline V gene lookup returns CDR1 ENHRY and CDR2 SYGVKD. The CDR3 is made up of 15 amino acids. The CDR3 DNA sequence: TGTGCCATCAGTGAGTTGACCCCCACGGCGGGTACGCAGTATTTT. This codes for CAISELTPTAGTQYF.

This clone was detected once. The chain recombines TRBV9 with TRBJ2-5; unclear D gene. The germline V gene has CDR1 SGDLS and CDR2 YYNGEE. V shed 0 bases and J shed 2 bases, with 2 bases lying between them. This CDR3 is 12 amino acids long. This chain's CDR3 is CASSVGQETQYF. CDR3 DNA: TGTGCCAGCAGCGTAGGGCAAGAGACCCAGTACTTC. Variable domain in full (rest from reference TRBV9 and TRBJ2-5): DSGVTQTPKHLITATGQRVTLRCSPRSGDLSVYWYQQSLDQGLQFLIQYYNGEERAKGNILERFSAQQFPDLHSELNLSSLELGDSALYFCASSVGQETQYFGPGTRLLVL.

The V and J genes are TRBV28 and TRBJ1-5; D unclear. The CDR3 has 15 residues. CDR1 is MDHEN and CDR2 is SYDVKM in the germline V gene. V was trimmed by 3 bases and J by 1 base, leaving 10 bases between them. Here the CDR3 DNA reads TGTGCCAGCAGTTTGGCACAGACCAGCAATCAGCCCCAGCATTTT. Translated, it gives CASSLAQTSNQPQHF.

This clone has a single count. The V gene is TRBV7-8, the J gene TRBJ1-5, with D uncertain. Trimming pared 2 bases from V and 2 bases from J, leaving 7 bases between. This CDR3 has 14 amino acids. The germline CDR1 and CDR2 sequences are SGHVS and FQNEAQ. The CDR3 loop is CASSLRSGNQPQHF. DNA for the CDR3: TGTGCCAGCAGCTTAAGGTCCGGCAATCAGCCCCAGCATTTT.

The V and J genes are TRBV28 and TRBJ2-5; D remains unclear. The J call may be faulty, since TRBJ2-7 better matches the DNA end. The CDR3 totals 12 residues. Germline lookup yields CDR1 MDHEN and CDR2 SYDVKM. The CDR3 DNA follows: TGTGCCAGCAGCCAAGTCGCCTACGAGCAGTACTTC. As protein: CASSQVAYEQYF.

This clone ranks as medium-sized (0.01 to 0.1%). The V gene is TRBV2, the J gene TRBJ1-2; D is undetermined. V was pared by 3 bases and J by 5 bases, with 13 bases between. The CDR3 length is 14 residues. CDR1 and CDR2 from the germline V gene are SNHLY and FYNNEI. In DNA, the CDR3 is TGTGCCAGCAGTGATTGGGAGGGAAGATATGGCTACACCTTC. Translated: CASSDWEGRYGYTF.

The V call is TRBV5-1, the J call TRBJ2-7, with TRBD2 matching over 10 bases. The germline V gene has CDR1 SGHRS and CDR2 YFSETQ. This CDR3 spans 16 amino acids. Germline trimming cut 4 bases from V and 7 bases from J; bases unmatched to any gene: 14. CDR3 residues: CASSPGGLAGDIEQYF. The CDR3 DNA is TGCGCCAGCAGCCCGGGGGGGCTAGCGGGGGATATAGAGCAGTACTTC.